This is a list of T cell receptor beta chains from one sample in a study of radiation and T cells in renal cell carcinoma. TCRdb keeps only in-frame clones here, not all; method: immunoSEQ multiplex PCR. The sample lists some 120,000 clones, about 81% occurring once. Sample: blood, taken from a patient whose treatment included radiotherapy and nephrectomy. The origin of the receptors is a man aged 45-65 years with renal cell carcinoma. CDR3s include the opening cysteine and the closing phenylalanine or tryptophan. Each record gives: clone size, D gene, V gene, J gene, CDR3 protein, CDR3 DNA. The D gene is left open where the match is weak. Some rows have no size entry. The others give once, few or many, or a class for an expanded clone.

>.|TRBD1|TRBV27|TRBJ1-4
CATRQGSNEKLFF
TGTGCCACCAGACAGGGGTCTAATGAAAAACTGTTTTTT
>.|.|TRBV4-3|TRBJ1-3
CASSQDFRTGLSGNTIYF
TGCGCCAGCAGCCAAGATTTCCGTACAGGCCTCTCTGGAAACACCATATATTTT
>.|.|TRBV5-1|TRBJ1-1
CASSLQGRAEGEAFF
TGCGCCAGCAGCCTCCAGGGGAGGGCTGAAGGTGAAGCTTTCTTT
>.|TRBD1|TRBV15|TRBJ1-2
CATSRARGDRGYGYTF
TGTGCCACCAGCAGAGCTCGGGGGGACAGGGGCTATGGCTACACCTTC
>once|.|TRBV7-2|TRBJ2-7
CASSFDPSSYEQYF
TGTGCCAGCAGCTTCGACCCTTCGAGCTACGAGCAGTACTTC
>.|.|TRBV7-2|TRBJ2-5
CASSPRWGEETQYF
TGTGCCAGCAGCCCTAGGTGGGGGGAAGAGACCCAGTACTTC
>.|TRBD1|TRBV30|TRBJ1-2
CASEGQGNQIYGYTF
TGTGCCTCCGAGGGACAGGGCAATCAGATTTATGGCTACACCTTC
>.|.|TRBV29-1|TRBJ1-5
CSLDGGGRISNQPQHF
TGCAGCCTTGATGGAGGAGGCCGTATTAGCAATCAGCCCCAGCATTTT
>.|.|TRBV4-2|TRBJ2-3
CASSQGGFSGDTQYF
TGTGCCAGCAGCCAAGGGGGGTTTAGTGGTGATACGCAGTATTTT
>.|.|TRBV4-2|TRBJ2-7
CASSQDSAGDNEQYF
TGTGCCAGCAGCCAAGATTCGGCAGGTGACAACGAGCAGTACTTC
>.|.|TRBV29-1|TRBJ2-1
CSVAIRGEYNEQFF
TGCAGCGTTGCAATCCGGGGCGAGTACAATGAGCAGTTCTTC
>few|.|TRBV28|TRBJ2-5
CASIRSGGRETQYF
TGTGCCAGCATTAGGTCTGGGGGGCGGGAGACCCAGTACTTC
>.|.|TRBV11-2|TRBJ1-4
CASSLGGAENEKLFF
TGTGCCAGCAGCTTAGGCGGCGCGGAGAATGAAAAACTGTTTTTT
>few|.|TRBV14|TRBJ1-1
CASSRQAGSALINVFF
TGTGCCAGCAGCCGCCAAGCGGGCTCAGCCTTGATAAATGTGTTCTTT
>.|TRBD1|TRBV30|TRBJ2-3
CAWRPGQATDTQYF
TGTGCCTGGCGGCCGGGACAGGCCACAGATACGCAGTATTTT
>.|.|TRBV9|TRBJ2-5
CASNLGPGAGETQYF
TGTGCCAGCAACCTGGGTCCGGGGGCCGGGGAGACCCAGTACTTC
>.|TRBD2|TRBV5-1|TRBJ2-1
CASSSRTSGGPSSYNEQFF
TGCGCCAGCAGCTCGAGGACTAGCGGGGGGCCAAGCTCCTACAATGAGCAGTTCTTC
>.|.|TRBV19|TRBJ2-7
CASSADWNYEQYF
TGTGCCAGTAGTGCCGACTGGAACTACGAGCAGTACTTC
>.|.|TRBV7-9|TRBJ2-1
CASSLSLAGSHNEQFF
TGTGCCAGCAGCTTAAGTCTCGCGGGGTCCCACAATGAGCAGTTCTTC
>.|.|TRBV5-1|TRBJ2-7
CASSLGAAAYEQYF
TGCGCCAGCAGCTTGGGGGCAGCGGCCTACGAGCAGTACTTC
>.|TRBD1|TRBV4-1|TRBJ1-6
CASSQGFGTARNSPLHF
TGCGCCAGCAGCCAAGGCTTCGGGACAGCTAGAAATTCACCCCTCCACTTT
>.|.|TRBV5-5|TRBJ2-2
CASSLLQRGTGELFF
TGTGCCAGCAGCTTGTTACAGAGGGGCACCGGGGAGCTGTTTTTT
>few|.|TRBV27|TRBJ1-1
CASSFPGAEAFF
TGTGCCAGCAGTTTCCCAGGTGCTGAAGCTTTCTTT
>once|TRBD2|TRBV6-5|TRBJ2-1
CASRVASGSLGEQFF
TGTGCCAGCAGGGTGGCCAGCGGGAGTCTGGGTGAGCAGTTCTTC
>.|TRBD1|TRBV7-3|TRBJ2-2
CASSHPRQGANTGELFF
TGTGCCAGCAGCCATCCTAGACAGGGCGCGAACACCGGGGAGCTGTTTTTT
>.|.|TRBV30|TRBJ1-3
CAWRQGVGGNTIYF
TGTGCCTGGAGACAAGGGGTTGGTGGAAACACCATATATTTT
>.|.|TRBV7-2|TRBJ1-4
CASSSGYATNEKLFF
TGTGCCAGCAGCTCTGGGTACGCAACTAATGAAAAACTGTTTTTT
>.|TRBD1|TRBV6-1|TRBJ1-4
CASSDGTGVWVIEKLFF
TGTGCCAGCAGTGACGGGACAGGGGTTTGGGTTATTGAAAAACTGTTTTTT